The source of this T cell receptor (beta chain) is a study of blood T cell repertoires in COVID-19. The wider study: Acute and convalescent COVID-19 specimens originated in the United States, Italy and Spain. From T cells, B-cell-depleted T cells, or PBMCs came the material, which was cDNA or gDNA.

V gave up 4 bases and J gave up 4 bases; unmatched junction bases: 4. The germline V gene has CDR1 SGDLS and CDR2 YYNGEE. The CDR3 loop spans 13 amino acids. In the authors' workflow: Estimation of nucleated cell counts relied on the amplification of reference gene primers. Clones were sequenced by immunoSEQ multiplex PCR, and TCRdb holds only the in-frame ones, with some missing. The DNA was the basis for D and trimming; V, J and clone size are from that table. The table includes over 100,000 clones, 84% detected once. This clonotype was sampled from a woman older than 75 with active or convalescent COVID-19. The sequenced material came from peripheral blood. J is TRBJ2-7 and V is TRBV9; 8 nucleotides match TRBD2. The CDR3 loop reads CASSPRGGYEQYF. CDR3 coding DNA: TGTGCCAGCAGCCCCCGGGGGGGATACGAGCAGTACTTC.